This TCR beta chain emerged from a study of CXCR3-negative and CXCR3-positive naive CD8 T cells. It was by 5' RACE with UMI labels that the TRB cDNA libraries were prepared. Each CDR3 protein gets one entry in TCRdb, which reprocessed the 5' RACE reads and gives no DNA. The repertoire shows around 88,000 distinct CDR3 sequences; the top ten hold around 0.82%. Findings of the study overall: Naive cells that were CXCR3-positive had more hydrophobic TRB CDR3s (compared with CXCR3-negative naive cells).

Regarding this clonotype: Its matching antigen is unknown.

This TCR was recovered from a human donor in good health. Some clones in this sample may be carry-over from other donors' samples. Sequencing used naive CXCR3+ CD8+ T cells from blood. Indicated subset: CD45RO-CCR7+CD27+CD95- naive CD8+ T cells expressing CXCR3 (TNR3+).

This CDR3 reads CSVAAGSYQETQYF. The genes are TRBV29-1 and TRBJ2-5; TCRdb lists TRBD2, though no DNA is available to test this call. This CDR3 comprises 14 residues. CDR1 SQVTM and CDR2 ANQGSEA come from the germline V gene.